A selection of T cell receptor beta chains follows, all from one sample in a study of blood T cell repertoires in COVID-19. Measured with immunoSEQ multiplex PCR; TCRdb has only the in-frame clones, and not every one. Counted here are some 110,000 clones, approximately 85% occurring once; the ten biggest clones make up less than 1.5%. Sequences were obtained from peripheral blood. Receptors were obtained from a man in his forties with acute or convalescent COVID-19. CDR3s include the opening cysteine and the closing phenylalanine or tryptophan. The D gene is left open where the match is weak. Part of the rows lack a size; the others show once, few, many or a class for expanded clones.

CDR3nt: TGTGCCAGCAGGGGGCAGAACTATGGCTACACCTTC
CDR3aa: CASRGQNYGYTF
j_gene: TRBJ1-2
abundance: -
d_gene: -
v_gene: TRBV25-1

CDR3nt: TGCGCCAGCAGCTTCGGTCACAGGGATAACACTGAAGCTTTCTTT
CDR3aa: CASSFGHRDNTEAFF
j_gene: TRBJ1-1
abundance: -
d_gene: -
v_gene: TRBV5-1

CDR3nt: TGTGCCAGCAAGGACGGGAGGGGAAGTGGCGAGCAGTACTTC
CDR3aa: CASKDGRGSGEQYF
j_gene: TRBJ2-7
abundance: -
d_gene: TRBD2
v_gene: TRBV2

CDR3nt: TGCGCCAGCAGCCAAGATTCTAGCCAAGAGACCCAGTACTTC
CDR3aa: CASSQDSSQETQYF
j_gene: TRBJ2-5
abundance: -
d_gene: -
v_gene: TRBV4-1

CDR3nt: TGTGCCAGCCAGGTCGGGGGGCCCAACGAGCAGTACTTC
CDR3aa: CASQVGGPNEQYF
j_gene: TRBJ2-7
abundance: -
d_gene: -
v_gene: TRBV24-1

CDR3nt: TGTGCCAGCAAGGGGAGGGAGACACAAGAGACCCAGTACTTC
CDR3aa: CASKGRETQETQYF
j_gene: TRBJ2-5
abundance: -
d_gene: TRBD2
v_gene: TRBV27

CDR3nt: TGTGCCACCAGCAGAGATCAGAGAATCAGACAGGGGCCTGAAAAACTGTTTTTT
CDR3aa: CATSRDQRIRQGPEKLFF
j_gene: TRBJ1-4
abundance: -
d_gene: TRBD1
v_gene: TRBV15

CDR3nt: TGTGCCAGCTCCCTCGGACTAGCGGCGAATAATGAGCAGTTCTTC
CDR3aa: CASSLGLAANNEQFF
j_gene: TRBJ2-1
abundance: -
d_gene: TRBD2
v_gene: TRBV18

CDR3nt: TGCGCCAGCAGCTTGAACCCCAGGGGGCGAGCGAACACTGAAGCTTTCTTT
CDR3aa: CASSLNPRGRANTEAFF
j_gene: TRBJ1-1
abundance: -
d_gene: TRBD1
v_gene: TRBV5-1

CDR3nt: TGTGCCAGCAGCTTACGGTGGAGCTCTGGGGCCAACGTCCTGACTTTC
CDR3aa: CASSLRWSSGANVLTF
j_gene: TRBJ2-6
abundance: -
d_gene: -
v_gene: TRBV7-8

CDR3nt: TGCGCCAGCAGCTTGGTTGCCAGCGGGGGGATGGAGACCCAGTACTTC
CDR3aa: CASSLVASGGMETQYF
j_gene: TRBJ2-5
abundance: -
d_gene: TRBD2
v_gene: TRBV5-1

CDR3nt: TGTGCCAGCAGCTCCCGGACTAGCGGGGGAAATGAGCAGTTCTTC
CDR3aa: CASSSRTSGGNEQFF
j_gene: TRBJ2-1
abundance: -
d_gene: TRBD2
v_gene: TRBV11-2

CDR3nt: TGTGCCAGCAAGGGCGGGGGCAGGACTGGGGCCAACGTCCTGACTTTC
CDR3aa: CASKGGGRTGANVLTF
j_gene: TRBJ2-6
abundance: -
d_gene: -
v_gene: TRBV7-3

CDR3nt: TGCAGCGTTGTCCCTCCCAGCTCCTACAATGAGCAGTTCTTC
CDR3aa: CSVVPPSSYNEQFF
j_gene: TRBJ2-1
abundance: -
d_gene: -
v_gene: TRBV29-1

CDR3nt: TGTGCCAGCAGCGTAGGGGCTAGCGGGGAAGAGACCCAGTACTTC
CDR3aa: CASSVGASGEETQYF
j_gene: TRBJ2-5
abundance: -
d_gene: TRBD2
v_gene: TRBV9

CDR3nt: TGTGCCTGGAGCCTTTATCAAGAGACCCAGTACTTC
CDR3aa: CAWSLYQETQYF
j_gene: TRBJ2-5
abundance: -
d_gene: -
v_gene: TRBV30

CDR3nt: TGTGCCATCACGACAGGGAACTCCTACGAGCAGTACTTC
CDR3aa: CAITTGNSYEQYF
j_gene: TRBJ2-7
abundance: -
d_gene: TRBD1
v_gene: TRBV6-5

CDR3nt: TGTGCCAGCAGTTATAAACAGGGGGCGGCGAATTCACCCCTCCACTTT
CDR3aa: CASSYKQGAANSPLHF
j_gene: TRBJ1-6
abundance: -
d_gene: TRBD1
v_gene: TRBV6-6

CDR3nt: TGCGCCAGCAGCCAAGATCCCCCGGGGGGGATTCAAGAGACCCAGTACTTC
CDR3aa: CASSQDPPGGIQETQYF
j_gene: TRBJ2-5
abundance: -
d_gene: TRBD2
v_gene: TRBV4-3

CDR3nt: TGTGCCAGCTCCTTTGGGCACTATAATTCACCCCTCCACTTT
CDR3aa: CASSFGHYNSPLHF
j_gene: TRBJ1-6
abundance: few
d_gene: -
v_gene: TRBV18

CDR3nt: TGTGCCAGTAGGGGCAGGGGGAACTATGGCTACACCTTC
CDR3aa: CASRGRGNYGYTF
j_gene: TRBJ1-2
abundance: once
d_gene: TRBD1
v_gene: TRBV19

CDR3nt: TGTGCCAGCAGCCCCCCCCGGGTAAGTTCGGACATTCAGTACTTC
CDR3aa: CASSPPRVSSDIQYF
j_gene: TRBJ2-4
abundance: once
d_gene: -
v_gene: TRBV3-1/TRBV3-2

CDR3nt: TGTGCCAGCAGGCGGGACAGTTACGAGCAGTACTTC
CDR3aa: CASRRDSYEQYF
j_gene: TRBJ2-7
abundance: -
d_gene: -
v_gene: TRBV2

CDR3nt: TGCAGCGCGCGGGTACCCTACCCCAATGAGCAGTTCTTC
CDR3aa: CSARVPYPNEQFF
j_gene: TRBJ2-1
abundance: once
d_gene: -
v_gene: TRBV29-1

CDR3nt: TGCGCCAGCAGCTCGAGCCGGGACAGGGGCCCCTACGAGCAGTACTTC
CDR3aa: CASSSSRDRGPYEQYF
j_gene: TRBJ2-7
abundance: -
d_gene: TRBD1
v_gene: TRBV5-1

CDR3nt: TGTGCCAGCAGCTTAGAAGGCGGGAGGATGAATGAGCAGTTCTTC
CDR3aa: CASSLEGGRMNEQFF
j_gene: TRBJ2-1
abundance: -
d_gene: TRBD2
v_gene: TRBV7-9